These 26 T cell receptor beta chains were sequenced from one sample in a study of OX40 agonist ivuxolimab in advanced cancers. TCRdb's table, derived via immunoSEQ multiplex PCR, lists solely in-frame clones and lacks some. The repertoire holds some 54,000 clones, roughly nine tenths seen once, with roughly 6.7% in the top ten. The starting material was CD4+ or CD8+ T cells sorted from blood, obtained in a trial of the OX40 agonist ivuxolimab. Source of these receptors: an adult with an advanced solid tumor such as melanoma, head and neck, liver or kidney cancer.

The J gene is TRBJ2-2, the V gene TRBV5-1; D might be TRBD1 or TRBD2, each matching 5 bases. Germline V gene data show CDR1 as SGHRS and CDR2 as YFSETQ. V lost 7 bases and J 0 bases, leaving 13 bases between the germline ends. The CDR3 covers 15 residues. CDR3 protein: CASGTGTSNTGELFF. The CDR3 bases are TGCGCCAGCGGTACCGGGACGTCGAACACCGGGGAGCTGTTTTTT. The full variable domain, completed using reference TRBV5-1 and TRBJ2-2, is KAGVTQTPRYLIKTRGQQVTLSCSPISGHRSVSWYQQTPGQGLQFLFEYFSETQRNKGNFPGRFSGRQFSNSRSEMNVSTLELGDSALYLCASGTGTSNTGELFFGEGSRLTVL.

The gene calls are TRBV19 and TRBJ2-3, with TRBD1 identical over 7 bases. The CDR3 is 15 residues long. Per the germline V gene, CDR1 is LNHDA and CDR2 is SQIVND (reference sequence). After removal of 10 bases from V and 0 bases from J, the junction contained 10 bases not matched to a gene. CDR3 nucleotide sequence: TGTGCCACCAGGGACAGATACATTAGCACAGATACGCAGTATTTT. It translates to CATRDRYISTDTQYF. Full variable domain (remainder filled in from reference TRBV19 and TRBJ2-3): DGGITQSPKYLFRKEGQNVTLSCEQNLNHDAMYWYRQDPGQGLRLIYYSQIVNDFQKGDIAEGYSVSREKKESFPLTVTSAQKNPTAFYLCATRDRYISTDTQYFGPGTRLTVL.

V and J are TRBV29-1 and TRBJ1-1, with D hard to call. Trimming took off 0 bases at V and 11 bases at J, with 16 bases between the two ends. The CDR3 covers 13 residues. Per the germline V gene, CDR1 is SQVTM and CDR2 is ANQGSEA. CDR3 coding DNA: TGCAGCGTTGAAGATCTGCGGGAACCCGGGGCTTTCTTT. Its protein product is CSVEDLREPGAFF. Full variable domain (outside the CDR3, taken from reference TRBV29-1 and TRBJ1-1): SAVISQKPSRDICQRGTSLTIQCQVDSQVTMMFWYRQQPGQSLTLIATANQGSEATYESGFVIDKFPISRPNLTFSTLTVSNMSPEDSSIYLCSVEDLREPGAFFGQGTRLTVV.

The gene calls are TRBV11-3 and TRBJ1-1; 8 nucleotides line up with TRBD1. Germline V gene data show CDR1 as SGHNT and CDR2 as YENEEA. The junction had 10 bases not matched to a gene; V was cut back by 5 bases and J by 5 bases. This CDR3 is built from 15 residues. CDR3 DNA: TGTGCCAGCAGCCCCGGCGGGACAGGTATTACTGAAGCTTTCTTT. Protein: CASSPGGTGITEAFF.

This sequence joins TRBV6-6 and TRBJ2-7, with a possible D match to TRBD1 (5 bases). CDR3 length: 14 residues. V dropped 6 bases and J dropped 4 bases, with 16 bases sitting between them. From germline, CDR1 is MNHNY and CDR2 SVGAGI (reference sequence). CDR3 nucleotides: TGTGCCAGCAGCCTGACGACAGCCACTTACGAGCAGTACTTC. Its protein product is CASSLTTATYEQYF.

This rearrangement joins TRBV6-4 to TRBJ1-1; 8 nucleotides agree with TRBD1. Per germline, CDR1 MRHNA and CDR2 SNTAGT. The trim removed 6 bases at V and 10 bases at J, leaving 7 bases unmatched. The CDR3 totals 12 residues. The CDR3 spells CASSDDRGRAFF. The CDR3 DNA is TGTGCCAGCAGCGACGACAGGGGTCGAGCTTTCTTT.

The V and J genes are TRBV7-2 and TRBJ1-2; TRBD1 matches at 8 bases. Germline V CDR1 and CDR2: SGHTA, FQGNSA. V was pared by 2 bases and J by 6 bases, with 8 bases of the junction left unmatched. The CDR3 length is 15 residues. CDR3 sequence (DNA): TGTGCCAGCAGCTTAACGGGGGCAGGGGGCCATGGCTACACCTTC. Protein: CASSLTGAGGHGYTF.

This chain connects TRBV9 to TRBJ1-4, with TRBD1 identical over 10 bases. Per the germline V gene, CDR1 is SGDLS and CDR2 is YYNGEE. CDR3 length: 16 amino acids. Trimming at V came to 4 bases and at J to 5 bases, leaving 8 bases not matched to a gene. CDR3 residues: CASSQFPGQGNEKLFF. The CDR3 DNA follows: TGTGCCAGCAGCCAATTTCCGGGACAGGGGAATGAAAAACTGTTTTTT.

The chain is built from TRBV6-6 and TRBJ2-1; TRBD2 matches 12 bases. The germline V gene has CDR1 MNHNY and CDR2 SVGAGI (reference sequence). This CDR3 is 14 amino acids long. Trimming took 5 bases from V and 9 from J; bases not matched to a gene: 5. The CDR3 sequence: CASSGTSGWGEQFF. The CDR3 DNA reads TGTGCCAGCAGTGGGACTAGCGGGTGGGGTGAGCAGTTCTTC.

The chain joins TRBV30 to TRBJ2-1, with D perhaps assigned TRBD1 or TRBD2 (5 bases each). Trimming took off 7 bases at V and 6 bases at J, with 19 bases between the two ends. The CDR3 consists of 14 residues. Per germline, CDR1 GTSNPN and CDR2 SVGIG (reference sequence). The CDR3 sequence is CAFSVGVVRNEQFF. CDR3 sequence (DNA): TGTGCCTTTAGTGTGGGGGTGGTACGCAATGAGCAGTTCTTC.

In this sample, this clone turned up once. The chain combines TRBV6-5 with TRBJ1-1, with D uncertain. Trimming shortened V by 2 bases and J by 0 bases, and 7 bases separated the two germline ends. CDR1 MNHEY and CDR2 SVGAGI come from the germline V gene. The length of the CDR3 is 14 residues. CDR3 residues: CASSYLGMNTEAFF. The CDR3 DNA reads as TGTGCCAGCAGTTACCTTGGCATGAACACTGAAGCTTTCTTT.

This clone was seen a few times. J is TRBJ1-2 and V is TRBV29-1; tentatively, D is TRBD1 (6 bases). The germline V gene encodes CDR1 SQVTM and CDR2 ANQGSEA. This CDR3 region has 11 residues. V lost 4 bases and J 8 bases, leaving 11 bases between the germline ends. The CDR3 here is CSVGTGMGYTF. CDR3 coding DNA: TGCAGCGTTGGTACAGGGATGGGCTACACCTTC. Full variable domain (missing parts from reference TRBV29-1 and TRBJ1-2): SAVISQKPSRDICQRGTSLTIQCQVDSQVTMMFWYRQQPGQSLTLIATANQGSEATYESGFVIDKFPISRPNLTFSTLTVSNMSPEDSSIYLCSVGTGMGYTFGSGTRLTVV.

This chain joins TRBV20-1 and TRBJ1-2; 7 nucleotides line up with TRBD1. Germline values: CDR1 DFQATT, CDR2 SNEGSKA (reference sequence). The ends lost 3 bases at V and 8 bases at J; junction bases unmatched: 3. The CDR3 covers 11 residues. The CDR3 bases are TGCAGTGCTAGCGACAGGGAAGGCTACACCTTC. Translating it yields CSASDREGYTF.

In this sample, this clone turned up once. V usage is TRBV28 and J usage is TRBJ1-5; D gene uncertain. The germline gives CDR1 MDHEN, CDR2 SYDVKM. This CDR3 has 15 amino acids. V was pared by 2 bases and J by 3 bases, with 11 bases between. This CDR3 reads CASSLRIQYNQPQHF. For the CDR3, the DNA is TGTGCCAGCAGTTTAAGGATCCAGTACAATCAGCCCCAGCATTTT.

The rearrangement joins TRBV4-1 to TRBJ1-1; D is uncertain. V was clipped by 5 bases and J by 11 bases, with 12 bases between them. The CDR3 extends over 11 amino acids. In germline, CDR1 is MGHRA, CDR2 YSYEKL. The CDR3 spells CASSDGYLAFF. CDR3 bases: TGCGCCAGCAGCGACGGTTATTTGGCTTTCTTT.

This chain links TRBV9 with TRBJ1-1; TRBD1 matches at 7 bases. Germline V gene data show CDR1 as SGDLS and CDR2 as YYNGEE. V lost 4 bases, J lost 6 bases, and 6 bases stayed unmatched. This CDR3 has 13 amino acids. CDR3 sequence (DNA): TGTGCCAGCAGCCCAACTACAGGGGCTGAAGCTTTCTTT. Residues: CASSPTTGAEAFF.

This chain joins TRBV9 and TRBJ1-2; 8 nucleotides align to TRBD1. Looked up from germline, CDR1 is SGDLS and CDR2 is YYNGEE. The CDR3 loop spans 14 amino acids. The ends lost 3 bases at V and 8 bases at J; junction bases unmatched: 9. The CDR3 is CASSAGGQGRGYTF. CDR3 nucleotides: TGTGCCAGCAGCGCAGGCGGACAGGGCCGCGGCTACACCTTC.

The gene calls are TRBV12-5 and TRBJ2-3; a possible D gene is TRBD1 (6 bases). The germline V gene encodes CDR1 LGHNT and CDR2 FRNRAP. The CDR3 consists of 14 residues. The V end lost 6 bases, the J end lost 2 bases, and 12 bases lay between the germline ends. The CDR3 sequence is CASGPGQLTDTQYF. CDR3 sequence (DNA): TGTGCTAGTGGCCCCGGACAGCTCACAGATACGCAGTATTTT.

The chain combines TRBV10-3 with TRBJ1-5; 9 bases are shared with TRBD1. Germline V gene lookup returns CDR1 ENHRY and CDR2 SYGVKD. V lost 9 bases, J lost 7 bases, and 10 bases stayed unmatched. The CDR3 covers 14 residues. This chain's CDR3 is CAIRAGQGEQPQHF. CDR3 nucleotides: TGTGCCATTCGGGCGGGACAGGGAGAACAGCCCCAGCATTTT.

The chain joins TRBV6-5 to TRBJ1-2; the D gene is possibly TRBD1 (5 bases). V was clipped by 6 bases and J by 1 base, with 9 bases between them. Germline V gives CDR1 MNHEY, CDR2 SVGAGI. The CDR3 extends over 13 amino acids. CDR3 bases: TGTGCCAGCAGCCAAAGGGGTAACTATGGCTACACCTTC. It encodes CASSQRGNYGYTF.

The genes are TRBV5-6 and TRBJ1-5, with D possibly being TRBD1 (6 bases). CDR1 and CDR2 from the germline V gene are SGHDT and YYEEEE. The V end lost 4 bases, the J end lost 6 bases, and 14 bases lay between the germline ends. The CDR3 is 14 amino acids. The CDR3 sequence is CASSNWGGAQPQHF. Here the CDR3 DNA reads TGTGCCAGCAGCAACTGGGGGGGGGCTCAGCCCCAGCATTTT. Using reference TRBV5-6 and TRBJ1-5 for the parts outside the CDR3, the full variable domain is DAGVTQSPTHLIKTRGQQVTLRCSPKSGHDTVSWYQQALGQGPQFIFQYYEEEERQRGNFPDRFSGHQFPNYSSELNVNALLLGDSALYLCASSNWGGAQPQHFGDGTRLSIL.

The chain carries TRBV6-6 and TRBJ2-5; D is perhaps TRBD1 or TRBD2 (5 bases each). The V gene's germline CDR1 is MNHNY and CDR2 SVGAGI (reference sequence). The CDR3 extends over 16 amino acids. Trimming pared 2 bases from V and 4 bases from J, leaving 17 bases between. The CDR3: CASSYHGTGIGETQYF. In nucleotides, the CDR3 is TGTGCCAGCAGTTACCATGGGACCGGGATTGGAGAGACCCAGTACTTC.

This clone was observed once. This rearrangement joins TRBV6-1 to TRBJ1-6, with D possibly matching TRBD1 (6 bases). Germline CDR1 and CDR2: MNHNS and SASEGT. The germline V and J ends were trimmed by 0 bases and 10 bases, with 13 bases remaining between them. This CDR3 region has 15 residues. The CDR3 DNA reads TGTGCCAGCAGTGAAGCCTGGGGGGGCCGGTCACCCCTCCACTTT. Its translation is CASSEAWGGRSPLHF.

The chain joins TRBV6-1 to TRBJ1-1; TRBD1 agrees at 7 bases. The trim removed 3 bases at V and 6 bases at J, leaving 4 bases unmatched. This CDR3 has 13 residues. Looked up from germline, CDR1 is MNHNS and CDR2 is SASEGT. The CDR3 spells CASSDRDRAEAFF. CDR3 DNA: TGTGCCAGCAGTGATAGGGACAGAGCTGAAGCTTTCTTT.

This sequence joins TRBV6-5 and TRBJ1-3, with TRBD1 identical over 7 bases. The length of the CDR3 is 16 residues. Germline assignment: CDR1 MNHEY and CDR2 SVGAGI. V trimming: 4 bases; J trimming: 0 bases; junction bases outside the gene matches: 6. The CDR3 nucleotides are TGTGCCAGCAGTTCATACAGGGGCTACTCTGGAAACACCATATATTTT. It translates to CASSSYRGYSGNTIYF.

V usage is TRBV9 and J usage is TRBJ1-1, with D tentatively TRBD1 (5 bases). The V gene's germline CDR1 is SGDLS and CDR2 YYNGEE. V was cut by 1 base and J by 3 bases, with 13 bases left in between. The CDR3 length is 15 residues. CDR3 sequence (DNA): TGTGCCAGCAGCGTACAGGGACGGGCGGACACTGAAGCTTTCTTT. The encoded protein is CASSVQGRADTEAFF.